This record covers a single T cell receptor beta chain. Its antigen is not known. The trim removed 2 bases at V and 0 bases at J, leaving 3 bases unmatched. From germline, CDR1 is KGHSH and CDR2 LQKENI. The CDR3 covers 17 residues. This sample was taken from a study of cytomegalovirus exposure and HLA in healthy donors. About the study: Later analysis reported that the roughly 120 validation repertoires shared the platform of the 500 to 850 first-cohort repertoires.

Only in-frame clones appear in the TCRdb table, and some are missing; sequencing was by immunoSEQ multiplex PCR. The sample holds fewer than 350,000 clones, over 75% seen once. Findings and limits, study-wide: One later analysis, an examination of the roughly 130 validation repertoires, found that first-cohort TCR clusters tended to co-occur in them. Most sequenced TCRs were rare (though some public TCRs occurred in many donors). The CMV antigen specificity of a few CMV-associated chains was confirmed through in vitro analysis.

Sequenced material: PBMCs. This TCR was sampled from a young woman in good health and CMV-seronegative. V is TRBV18 and J is TRBJ2-3; 12 nucleotides match TRBD2. The CDR3 region is CASSPGLAGSSTDTQYF. DNA of the CDR3: TGTGCCAGCTCACCAGGACTAGCGGGATCTAGCACAGATACGCAGTATTTT.